The 15 T cell receptor beta chains below were found in one sample sequenced in a study of cytomegalovirus exposure and HLA in healthy donors. The assay was immunoSEQ multiplex PCR, and TCRdb's table has in-frame clones only and misses some. The sample lists under 150,000 clones; around 87% were seen once. Sequences were obtained from PBMCs. The source of these receptors is a man in his late teens or twenties in good health and CMV-seropositive.

This clone was counted only a few times. The chain combines TRBV6-5 with TRBJ1-5, with D unresolved. V dropped 3 bases and J dropped 7 bases, with 16 bases sitting between them. Germline V gene lookup returns CDR1 MNHEY and CDR2 SVGAGI. The CDR3 extends over 15 amino acids. CDR3 sequence: CASSYGQEGGQPQHF. CDR3 DNA: TGTGCCAGCAGTTATGGTCAAGAGGGTGGGCAGCCCCAGCATTTT.

This clone was found once. The chain recombines TRBV7-7 with TRBJ1-3, with TRBD1 matching 7 bases. From germline, CDR1 is SSHAT and CDR2 FNYEAQ (reference sequence). The CDR3 totals 19 residues. Trimming cost V 5 bases and J 3 bases; bases outside gene matches: 19. CDR3 DNA: TGTGCCAGCAGCCCTCCCGGGACAGCCACCGACTTCATTGGAAACACCATATATTTT. Residues: CASSPPGTATDFIGNTIYF.

This chain uses TRBV2 with TRBJ2-7; maybe TRBD1 (5 bases). Germline V gene lookup returns CDR1 SNHLY and CDR2 FYNNEI. The CDR3 extends over 15 amino acids. V dropped 2 bases and J dropped 2 bases, with 13 bases sitting between them. CDR3 protein: CASSEFTGLTYEQYF. The CDR3 DNA reads as TGTGCCAGCAGTGAATTTACAGGTCTTACCTACGAGCAGTACTTC.

The genes are TRBV5-1 and TRBJ2-6, with 8 nucleotides matching TRBD1. CDR3 length: 15 residues. Germline V gene lookup returns CDR1 SGHRS and CDR2 YFSETQ. The V segment lost 6 bases and the J segment 2 bases; nucleotides outside the gene matches: 4. CDR3 sequence: CASTGTGTGANVLTF. The CDR3 DNA sequence: TGCGCCAGCACCGGGACAGGAACTGGGGCCAACGTCCTGACTTTC.

The rearrangement joins TRBV9 to TRBJ1-5; TRBD1 aligns across 7 bases. The trim removed 0 bases at V and 7 bases at J, leaving 4 bases unmatched. The CDR3 totals 14 residues. The germline V gene has CDR1 SGDLS and CDR2 YYNGEE. CDR3 nucleotide sequence: TGTGCCAGCAGCGTAGATGACAGGGCCCAGCCCCAGCATTTT. Translating gives CASSVDDRAQPQHF.

This clone was counted only a few times. The chain recombines TRBV19 with TRBJ1-1, with D hard to call. This CDR3 is built from 12 residues. V was pared by 4 bases and J by 3 bases, with 6 bases between. Germline values: CDR1 LNHDA, CDR2 SQIVND (reference sequence). The CDR3 region is CASSRRDTEAFF. CDR3 DNA sequence: TGTGCCAGTAGTAGGAGGGACACTGAAGCTTTCTTT.

This sequence joins TRBV19 and TRBJ1-5, with D possibly being TRBD1 (5 bases). The CDR3 spans 15 residues. CDR1 LNHDA and CDR2 SQIVND come from the germline V gene (reference sequence). Trimming took off 10 bases at V and 0 bases at J, with 16 bases between the two ends. The CDR3 DNA sequence: TGTGCCACCAGTATAGGGGCTGTTAGCAATCAGCCCCAGCATTTT. This translates into CATSIGAVSNQPQHF.

The gene calls are TRBV19 and TRBJ1-5; D perhaps matches TRBD1 (6 bases). V was pared by 6 bases and J by 6 bases, with 15 bases between. Looked up from germline, CDR1 is LNHDA and CDR2 is SQIVND (reference sequence). This CDR3 is built from 14 residues. In DNA form, the CDR3 reads TGTGCCAGTAGCTCGACAGGAACCGCTCAGCCCCAGCATTTT. Translating gives CASSSTGTAQPQHF.

The chain recombines TRBV20-1 with TRBJ2-1, with D perhaps matching TRBD2 (6 bases). This CDR3 comprises 11 residues. Germline V gene data show CDR1 as DFQATT and CDR2 as SNEGSKA (reference sequence). Trimming took off 4 bases at V and 10 bases at J, with 11 bases between the two ends. Here the CDR3 DNA reads TGCAGTGCTAAAGGGACTTCAGAGCAGTTCTTC. It codes for CSAKGTSEQFF.

The chain recombines TRBV7-9 with TRBJ2-7; a weak D match, TRBD2 (5 bases). V was pared by 5 bases and J by 7 bases, with 18 bases between. This CDR3 spans 14 amino acids. Germline-derived CDR1 and CDR2 are SEHNR and FQNEAQ (reference sequence). The CDR3, as DNA: TGTGCCAGCAGCGAGAATAGCGTTAGTGGGGAGCAGTACTTC. The encoded protein is CASSENSVSGEQYF.

This clone was counted a few times. The gene calls are TRBV10-2 and TRBJ1-3, with a tentative D call TRBD1 (5 bases). The V gene's germline CDR1 is WSHSY and CDR2 SAAADI. V was clipped by 8 bases and J by 0 bases, with 14 bases between them. The CDR3 is made up of 15 amino acids. CDR3 sequence reads: CASQTGSFSGNTIYF. DNA of the CDR3: TGCGCCAGCCAAACAGGTTCCTTCTCTGGAAACACCATATATTTT.

This chain connects TRBV6-5 to TRBJ1-1; 9 bases line up with TRBD1. CDR3 length equals 14 residues. The germline gives CDR1 MNHEY, CDR2 SVGAGI. The ends lost 2 bases at V and 8 bases at J; junction bases unmatched: 6. The CDR3 protein is CASSYDRGSWEAFF. CDR3 DNA: TGTGCCAGCAGTTACGACAGGGGGAGTTGGGAAGCTTTCTTT.

The CDR3, as DNA: TGTGCCAGTAAACCCCCCCGGACTAGTGGGGATGAGCAGTTCTTC. The encoded protein is CASKPPRTSGDEQFF. The chain has TRBV19 and TRBJ2-1; TRBD2 matches 7 bases. V lost 7 bases and J lost 8; bases outside the gene matches: 14. CDR1 is LNHDA and CDR2 is SQIVND in the germline V gene (reference sequence). The CDR3 consists of 15 residues.

The gene calls are TRBV7-9 and TRBJ1-5; 8 bases line up with TRBD1. This CDR3 is built from 13 residues. Germline V gives CDR1 SEHNR, CDR2 FQNEAQ (reference sequence). V lost 5 bases to trimming and J lost 5 bases; unmatched junction nucleotides: 2. The CDR3 region is CASSETGDQPQHF. The CDR3 region has the DNA TGTGCCAGCAGCGAGACAGGGGATCAGCCCCAGCATTTT.

V usage is TRBV6-1 and J usage is TRBJ2-6; 7 bases agree with TRBD1. CDR1 and CDR2 from the germline V gene are MNHNS and SASEGT. V gave up 4 bases and J gave up 1 base; unmatched junction bases: 4. There are 16 residues in the CDR3. CDR3 in DNA: TGTGCCAGCAGTGCCTTGACAGGGTCTGGGGCCAACGTCCTGACTTTC. It translates to CASSALTGSGANVLTF.